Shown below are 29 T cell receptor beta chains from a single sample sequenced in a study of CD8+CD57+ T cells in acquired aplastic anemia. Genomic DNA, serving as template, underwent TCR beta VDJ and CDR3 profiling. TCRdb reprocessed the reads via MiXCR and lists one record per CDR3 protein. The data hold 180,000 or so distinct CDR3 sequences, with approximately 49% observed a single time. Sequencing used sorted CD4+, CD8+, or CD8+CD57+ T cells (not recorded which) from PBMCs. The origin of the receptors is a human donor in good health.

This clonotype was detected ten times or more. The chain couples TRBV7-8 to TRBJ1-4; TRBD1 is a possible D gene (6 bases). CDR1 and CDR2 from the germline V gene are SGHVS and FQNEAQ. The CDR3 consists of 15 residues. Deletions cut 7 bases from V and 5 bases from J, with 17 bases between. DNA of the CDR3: TGTGCCAGCAAAAAGCGCGGACAGTCGAATGAAAAACTGTTTTTT. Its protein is CASKKRGQSNEKLFF.

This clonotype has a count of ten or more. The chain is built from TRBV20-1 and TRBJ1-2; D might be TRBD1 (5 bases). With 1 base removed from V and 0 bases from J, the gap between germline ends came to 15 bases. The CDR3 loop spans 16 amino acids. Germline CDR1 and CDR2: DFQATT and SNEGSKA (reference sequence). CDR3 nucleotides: TGCAGTGCTAGAGTGGCAGGGCCTATAGCTAACTATGGCTACACCTTC. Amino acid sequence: CSARVAGPIANYGYTF.

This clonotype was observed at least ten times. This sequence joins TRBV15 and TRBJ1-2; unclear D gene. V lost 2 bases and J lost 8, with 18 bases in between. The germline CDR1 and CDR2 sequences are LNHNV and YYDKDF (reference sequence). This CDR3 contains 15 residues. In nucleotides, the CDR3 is TGTGCCACCAGCAGATCATTGGGGAGATCCAGCGGCTACACCTTC. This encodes CATSRSLGRSSGYTF.

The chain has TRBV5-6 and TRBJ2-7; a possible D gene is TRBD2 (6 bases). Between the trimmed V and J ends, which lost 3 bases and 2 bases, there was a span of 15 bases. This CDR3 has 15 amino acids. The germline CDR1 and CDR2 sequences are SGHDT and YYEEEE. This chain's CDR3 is CASSYRRTMAYEQYF. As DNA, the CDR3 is TGTGCCAGCAGCTACCGGAGGACTATGGCCTACGAGCAGTACTTC.

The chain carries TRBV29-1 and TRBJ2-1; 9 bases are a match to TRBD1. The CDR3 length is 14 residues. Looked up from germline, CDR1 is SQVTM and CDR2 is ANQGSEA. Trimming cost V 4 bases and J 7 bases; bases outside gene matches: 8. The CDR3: CSVVIQGARNEQFF. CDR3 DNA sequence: TGCAGCGTTGTCATACAGGGGGCGCGGAATGAGCAGTTCTTC.

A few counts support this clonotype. Written as DNA, the CDR3 is TGTGCCAGCAGCTTTGGTGGACAAGAGACCCAGTACTTC. Amino acids: CASSFGGQETQYF. This chain connects TRBV7-3 to TRBJ2-5; D is uncertain. The CDR3 covers 13 residues. V lost 3 bases, J lost 2 bases, and 7 bases lay in between. CDR1 and CDR2 from the germline V gene are SGHTA and FQGTGA.

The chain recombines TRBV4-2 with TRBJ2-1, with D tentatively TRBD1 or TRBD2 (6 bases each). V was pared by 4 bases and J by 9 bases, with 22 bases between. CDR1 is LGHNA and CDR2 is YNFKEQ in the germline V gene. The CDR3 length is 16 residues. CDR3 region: CASSLRSRGPRAEQFF. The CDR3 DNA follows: TGTGCCAGCAGCCTCCGCTCACGGGGGCCAAGGGCTGAGCAGTTCTTC.

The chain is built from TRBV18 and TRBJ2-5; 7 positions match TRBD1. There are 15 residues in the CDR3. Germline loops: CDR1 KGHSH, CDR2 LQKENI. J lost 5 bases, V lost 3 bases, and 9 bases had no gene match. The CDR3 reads CASSPTRGKGETQYF. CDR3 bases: TGTGCCAGCTCACCGACCAGGGGGAAGGGGGAGACCCAGTACTTC.

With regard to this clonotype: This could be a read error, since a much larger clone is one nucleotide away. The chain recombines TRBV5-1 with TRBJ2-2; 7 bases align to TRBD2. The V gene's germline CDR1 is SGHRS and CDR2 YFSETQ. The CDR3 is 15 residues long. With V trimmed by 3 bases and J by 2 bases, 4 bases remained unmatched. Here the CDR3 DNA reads TGCGCCAGCAGCTCGGGCGGGAGTAACACCGGGGAGCTGTTTTTT. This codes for CASSSGGSNTGELFF.

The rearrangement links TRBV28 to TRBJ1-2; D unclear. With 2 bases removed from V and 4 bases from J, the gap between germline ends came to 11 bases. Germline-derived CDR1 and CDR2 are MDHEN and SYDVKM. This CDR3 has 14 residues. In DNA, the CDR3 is TGTGCCAGCAGTTTAAACTCAGTCCCCTATGGCTACACCTTC. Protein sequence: CASSLNSVPYGYTF.

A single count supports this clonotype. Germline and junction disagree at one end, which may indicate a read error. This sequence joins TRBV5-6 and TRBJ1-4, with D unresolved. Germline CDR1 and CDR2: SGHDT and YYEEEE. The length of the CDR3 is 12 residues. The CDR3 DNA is TGTGCCAGCAGCTTCTTTGATGAAGAACTGTTTTTT. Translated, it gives CASSFFDEELFF.

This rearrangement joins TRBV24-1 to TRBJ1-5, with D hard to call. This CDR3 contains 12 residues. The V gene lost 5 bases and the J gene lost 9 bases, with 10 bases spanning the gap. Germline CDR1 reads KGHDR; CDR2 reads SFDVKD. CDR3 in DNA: TGTGCCACCAGTGTGCCCTCCGGGCCCCAGCATTTT. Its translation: CATSVPSGPQHF.

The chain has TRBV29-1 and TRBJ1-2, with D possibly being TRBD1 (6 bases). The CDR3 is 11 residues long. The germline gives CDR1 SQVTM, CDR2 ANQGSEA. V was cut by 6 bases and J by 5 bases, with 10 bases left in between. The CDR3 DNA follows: TGCAGCGTAGGGACAAGGTATGGCTACACCTTC. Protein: CSVGTRYGYTF.

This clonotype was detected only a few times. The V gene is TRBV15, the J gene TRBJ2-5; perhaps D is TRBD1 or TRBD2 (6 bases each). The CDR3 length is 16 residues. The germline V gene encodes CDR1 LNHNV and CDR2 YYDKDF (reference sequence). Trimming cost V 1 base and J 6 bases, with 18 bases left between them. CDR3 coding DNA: TGTGCCACCAGCAGAGTTGACCAGGGGACTGGAAAGACCCAGTACTTC. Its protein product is CATSRVDQGTGKTQYF.

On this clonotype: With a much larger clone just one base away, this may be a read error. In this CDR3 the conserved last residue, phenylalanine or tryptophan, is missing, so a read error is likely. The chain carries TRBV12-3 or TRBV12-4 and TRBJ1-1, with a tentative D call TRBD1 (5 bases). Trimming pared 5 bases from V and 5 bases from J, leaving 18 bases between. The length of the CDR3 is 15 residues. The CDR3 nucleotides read TGTGCCAGCAGTCAGACCCTTACGGGACGTACTGAAGCTTTCCTT. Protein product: CASSQTLTGRTEAFL.

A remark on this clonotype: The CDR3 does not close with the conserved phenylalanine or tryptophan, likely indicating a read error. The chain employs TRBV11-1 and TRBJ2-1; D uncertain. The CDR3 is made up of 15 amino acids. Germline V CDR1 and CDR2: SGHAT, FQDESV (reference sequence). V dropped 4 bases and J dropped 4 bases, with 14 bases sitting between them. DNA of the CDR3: TGTGCCAGCAGCTCAAATACGAACCGATACAATGAGCAGTTCTTA. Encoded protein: CASSSNTNRYNEQFL.

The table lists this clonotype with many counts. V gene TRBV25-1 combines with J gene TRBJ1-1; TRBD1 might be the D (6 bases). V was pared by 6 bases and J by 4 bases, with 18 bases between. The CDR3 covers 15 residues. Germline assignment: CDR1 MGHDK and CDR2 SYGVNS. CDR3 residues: CASRGGQARGTEAFF. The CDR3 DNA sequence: TGTGCCAGCAGGGGGGGGCAGGCGAGGGGCACTGAAGCTTTCTTT.

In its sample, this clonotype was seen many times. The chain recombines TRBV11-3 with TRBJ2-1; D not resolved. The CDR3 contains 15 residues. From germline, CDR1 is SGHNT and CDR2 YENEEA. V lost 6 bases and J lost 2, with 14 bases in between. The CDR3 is CASSSTARPYNEQFF. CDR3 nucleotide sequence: TGTGCCAGCAGTTCCACAGCTAGGCCCTACAATGAGCAGTTCTTC.

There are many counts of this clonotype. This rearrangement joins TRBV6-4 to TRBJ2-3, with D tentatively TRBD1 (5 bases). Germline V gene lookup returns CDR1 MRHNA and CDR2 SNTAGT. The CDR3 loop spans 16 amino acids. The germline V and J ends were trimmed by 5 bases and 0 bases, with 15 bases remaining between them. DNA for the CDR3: TGTGCCAGCAGTCTCCACTCGACAGCTAGCACAGATACGCAGTATTTT. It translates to CASSLHSTASTDTQYF.

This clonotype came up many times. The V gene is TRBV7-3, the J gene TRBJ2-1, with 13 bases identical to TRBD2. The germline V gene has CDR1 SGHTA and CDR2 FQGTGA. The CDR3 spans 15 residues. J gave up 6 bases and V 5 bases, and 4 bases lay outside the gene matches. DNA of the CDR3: TGTGCCAGCAGCACCGGGACTAGCGGGGTCAATGAGCAGTTCTTC. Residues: CASSTGTSGVNEQFF.

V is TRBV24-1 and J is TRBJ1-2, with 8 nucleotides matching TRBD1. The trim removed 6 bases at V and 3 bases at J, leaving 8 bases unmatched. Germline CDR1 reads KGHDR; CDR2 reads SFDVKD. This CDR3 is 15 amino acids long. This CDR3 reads CATSPAGDRHYGYTF. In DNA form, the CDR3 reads TGTGCCACCAGTCCCGCTGGGGACAGGCACTATGGCTACACCTTC.

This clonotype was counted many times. The CDR3, as DNA: TGTGCCAGTAGCCCACGGGGGTTGATGGGCACTGAAGCTTTCTTT. It codes for CASSPRGLMGTEAFF. The chain is built from TRBV19 and TRBJ1-1; a possible D gene is TRBD1 (5 bases). The germline CDR1 and CDR2 sequences are LNHDA and SQIVND (reference sequence). Trimming left V 6 bases short and J 4 bases short, with 18 bases between. The CDR3 length is 15 residues.

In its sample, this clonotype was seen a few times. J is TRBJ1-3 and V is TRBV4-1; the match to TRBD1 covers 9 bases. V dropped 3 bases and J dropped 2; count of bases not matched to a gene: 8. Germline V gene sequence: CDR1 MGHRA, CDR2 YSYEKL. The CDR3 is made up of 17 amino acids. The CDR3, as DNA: TGCGCCAGCAGCCACAGACAGGGGGGAGAGGCTGGAAACACCATATATTTT. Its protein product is CASSHRQGGEAGNTIYF.

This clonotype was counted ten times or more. CDR3 protein: CASSFGAGGYNEQFF. CDR3 bases: TGTGCCAGCAGCTTTGGGGCGGGAGGGTACAATGAGCAGTTCTTC. J is TRBJ2-1 and V is TRBV7-2, with 9 bases that match TRBD2. This CDR3 has 15 amino acids. Losses at the gene ends were 3 bases for V and 4 bases for J; bases not matched to a gene: 4. Germline V gene data show CDR1 as SGHTA and CDR2 as FQGNSA.

The CDR3 region has the DNA TGTGCCATCAGTCAGGGAGAGAGCAATCAGCCCCAGCATTTT. As protein: CAISQGESNQPQHF. The chain carries TRBV10-3 and TRBJ1-5; TRBD1 might be the D (5 bases). The V gene lost 5 bases and the J gene lost 1 base, with 9 bases spanning the gap. This CDR3 has 14 residues. The germline CDR1 and CDR2 sequences are ENHRY and SYGVKD.

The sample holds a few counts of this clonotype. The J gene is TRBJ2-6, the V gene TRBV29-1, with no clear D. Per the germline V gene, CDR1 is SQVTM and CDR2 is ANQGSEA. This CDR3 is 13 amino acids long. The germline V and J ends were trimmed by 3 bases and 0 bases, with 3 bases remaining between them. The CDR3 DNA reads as TGCAGCGTTGATAGCTCTGGGGCCAACGTCCTGACTTTC. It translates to CSVDSSGANVLTF.

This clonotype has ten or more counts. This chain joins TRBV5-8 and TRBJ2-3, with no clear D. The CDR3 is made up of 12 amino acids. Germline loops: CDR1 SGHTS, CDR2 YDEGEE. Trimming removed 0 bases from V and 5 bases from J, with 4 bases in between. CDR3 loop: CASSLDRDTQYF. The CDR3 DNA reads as TGTGCCAGCAGCTTGGACAGAGATACGCAGTATTTT.

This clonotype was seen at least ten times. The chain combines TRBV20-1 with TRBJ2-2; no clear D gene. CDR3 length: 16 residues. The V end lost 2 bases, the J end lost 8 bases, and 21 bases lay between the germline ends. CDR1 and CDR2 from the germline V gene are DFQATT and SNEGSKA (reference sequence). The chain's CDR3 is CSARSAYAGFTGELFF. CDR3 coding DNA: TGCAGTGCTAGAAGCGCGTACGCCGGTTTTACTGGGGAGCTGTTTTTT.

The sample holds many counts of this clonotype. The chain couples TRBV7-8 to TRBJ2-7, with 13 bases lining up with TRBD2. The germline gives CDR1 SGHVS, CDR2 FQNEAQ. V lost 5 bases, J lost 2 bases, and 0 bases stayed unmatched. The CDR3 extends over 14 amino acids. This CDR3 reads CASSTSGRAYEQYF. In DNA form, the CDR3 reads TGTGCCAGCAGCACTAGCGGGAGGGCCTACGAGCAGTACTTC.